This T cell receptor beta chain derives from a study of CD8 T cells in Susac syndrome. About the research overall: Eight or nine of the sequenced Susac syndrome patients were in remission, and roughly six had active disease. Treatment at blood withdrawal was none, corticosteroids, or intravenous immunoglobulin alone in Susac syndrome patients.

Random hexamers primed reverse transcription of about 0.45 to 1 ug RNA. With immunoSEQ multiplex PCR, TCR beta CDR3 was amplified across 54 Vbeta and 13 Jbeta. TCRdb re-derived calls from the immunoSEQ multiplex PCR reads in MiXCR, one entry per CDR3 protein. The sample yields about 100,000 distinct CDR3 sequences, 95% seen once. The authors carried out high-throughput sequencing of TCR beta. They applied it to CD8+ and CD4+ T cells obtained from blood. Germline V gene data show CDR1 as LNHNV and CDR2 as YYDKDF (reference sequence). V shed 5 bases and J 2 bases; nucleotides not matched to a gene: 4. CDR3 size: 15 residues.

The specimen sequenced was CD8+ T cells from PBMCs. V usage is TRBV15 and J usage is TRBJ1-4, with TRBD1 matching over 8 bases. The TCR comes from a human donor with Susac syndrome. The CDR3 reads CATSARTGTNEKLFF. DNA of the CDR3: TGTGCCACCAGCGCGCGGACAGGGACTAATGAAAAACTGTTTTTT.